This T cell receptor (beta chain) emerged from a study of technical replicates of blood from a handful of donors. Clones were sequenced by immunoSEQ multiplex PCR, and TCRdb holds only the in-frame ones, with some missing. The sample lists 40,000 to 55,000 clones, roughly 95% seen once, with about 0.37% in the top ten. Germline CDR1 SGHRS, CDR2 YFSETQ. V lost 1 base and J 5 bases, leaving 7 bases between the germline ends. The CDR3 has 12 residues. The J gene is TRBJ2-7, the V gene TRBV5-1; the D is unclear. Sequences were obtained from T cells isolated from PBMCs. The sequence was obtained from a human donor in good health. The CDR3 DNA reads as TGCGCCAGCAGCTTGTCTCCTAACGAGCAGTACTTC. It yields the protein CASSLSPNEQYF.